This TCR beta chain was recovered during a study of human T cells and chemical hapten exposure. This CDR3 spans 16 amino acids. In germline, CDR1 is MGHRA, CDR2 YSYEKL. Trimming removed 2 bases from V and 5 bases from J; junction bases left unmatched: 8. There are many counts of this clonotype. Time point meaning: patch test 1, 2 weeks after DPC sensitization. The treatment is: therapeutic diphenylcyclopropenone sensitization with weekly scalp DPC. TCRdb reprocessed the RACE reads with MiXCR, giving one entry per CDR3 protein. The sample lists some 350,000 distinct CDR3 sequences; around 7% were seen once.

The starting material was whole blood, obtained in connection with sensitization to the hapten diphenylcyclopropenone (DPC). The clonotype originates from a woman younger than 30 with alopecia areata. Some clones in this sample may be carry-over from other donors' samples. The chain has TRBV4-1 and TRBJ2-5; 10 bases fit TRBD2. CDR3 bases: TGCGCCAGCAGCCAACTCCGGGCTAGCGGGGGCGAGACCCAGTACTTC. This sequence encodes CASSQLRASGGETQYF.